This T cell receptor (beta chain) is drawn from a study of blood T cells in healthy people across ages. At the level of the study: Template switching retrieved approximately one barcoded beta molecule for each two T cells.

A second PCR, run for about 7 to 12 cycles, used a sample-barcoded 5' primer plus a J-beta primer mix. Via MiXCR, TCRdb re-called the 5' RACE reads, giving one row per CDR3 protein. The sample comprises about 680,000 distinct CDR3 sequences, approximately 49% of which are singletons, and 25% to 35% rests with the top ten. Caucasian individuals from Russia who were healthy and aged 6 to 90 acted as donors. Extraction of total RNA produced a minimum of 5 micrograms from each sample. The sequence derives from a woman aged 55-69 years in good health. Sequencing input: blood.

As DNA, the CDR3 is TGCAGTGCTAGAGCCGGTTTCACCTACGAGCAGTACTTC. Its translation is CSARAGFTYEQYF. This chain links TRBV20-1 with TRBJ2-7; unclear D gene. Trimming shortened V by 1 base and J by 2 bases, and 9 bases separated the two germline ends. The CDR3 has 13 amino acids. Germline V CDR1 and CDR2: DFQATT, SNEGSKA (reference sequence).